The rows below give T cell receptor beta chains drawn from one sample of a study of blood T cell repertoires in COVID-19. Method: immunoSEQ multiplex PCR; TCRdb's copy keeps in-frame clones and lacks some. The table has 37,000 or so clones, about 88% seen once. Sequenced: peripheral blood. The receptors derive from a man aged 55 to 70 with active COVID-19. The CDR3 runs from the conserved cysteine through the conserved F or W. Fields, in order: CDR3 DNA, CDR3 protein, D gene, J gene, clone size, V gene. The D gene is left open where the match is weak. Size values are once, few and many counts, or a class for expanded clones, and some rows have none.

CDR3 DNA: TGTGCCAGCAGCCAAGAGAGCGGGAGCTCCTACGAGCAGTACTTC; CDR3 protein: CASSQESGSSYEQYF; D gene: TRBD2; J gene: TRBJ2-7; clone size: .; V gene: TRBV4-2
CDR3 DNA: TGTGCCAGCAGTTCACCCGGGACTAGCGGTAACGAGCAGTACTTC; CDR3 protein: CASSSPGTSGNEQYF; D gene: TRBD2; J gene: TRBJ2-7; clone size: .; V gene: TRBV6-6
CDR3 DNA: TGTGCCAGCAGCTTAATAGCTGGTGGGGCCAACGTCCTGACTTTC; CDR3 protein: CASSLIAGGANVLTF; D gene: .; J gene: TRBJ2-6; clone size: .; V gene: TRBV7-3
CDR3 DNA: TGCGCCAGCAGTCAACCCAGGGGCCCAATGAGGGGCTACACCTTC; CDR3 protein: CASSQPRGPMRGYTF; D gene: .; J gene: TRBJ1-2; clone size: .; V gene: TRBV23-1
CDR3 DNA: TGTGCCAGCAGCCCCTGGGGCAGTGGCACAGATACGCAGTATTTT; CDR3 protein: CASSPWGSGTDTQYF; D gene: .; J gene: TRBJ2-3; clone size: .; V gene: TRBV6-5
CDR3 DNA: TGTGCCAGCAGCTTCGTCTCCGAGACCCAGTACTTC; CDR3 protein: CASSFVSETQYF; D gene: .; J gene: TRBJ2-5; clone size: .; V gene: TRBV11-2
CDR3 DNA: TGTGCCAGCAGTGCCGGGACTAGCGGAGCCAATGAGCAGTTCTTC; CDR3 protein: CASSAGTSGANEQFF; D gene: TRBD2; J gene: TRBJ2-1; clone size: .; V gene: TRBV13
CDR3 DNA: TGTGCCAGCAGTTACCTAGCGGACCTTTCCTACGAGCAGTACTTC; CDR3 protein: CASSYLADLSYEQYF; D gene: TRBD2; J gene: TRBJ2-7; clone size: .; V gene: TRBV6-2/TRBV6-3
CDR3 DNA: TGTGCCAGCACCCCTGACGCGGGGGGTGGCTACACCTTC; CDR3 protein: CASTPDAGGGYTF; D gene: .; J gene: TRBJ1-2; clone size: once; V gene: TRBV6-4
CDR3 DNA: TGTGCCAGCAGCCAAGATCAAGGAGGGAGCACAGATACGCAGTATTTT; CDR3 protein: CASSQDQGGSTDTQYF; D gene: .; J gene: TRBJ2-3; clone size: .; V gene: TRBV3-1/TRBV3-2
CDR3 DNA: TGTGCCAGCAGCTTAGATCGAGGCAGATATTCACCCCTCCACTTT; CDR3 protein: CASSLDRGRYSPLHF; D gene: .; J gene: TRBJ1-6; clone size: .; V gene: TRBV11-2
CDR3 DNA: TGTGCCTGGAGGGGCCCTAGCACAGATACGCAGTATTTT; CDR3 protein: CAWRGPSTDTQYF; D gene: .; J gene: TRBJ2-3; clone size: .; V gene: TRBV30
CDR3 DNA: TGTGCCAGTAGTATCGAACAGGGGCGCAATCAGCCCCAGCATTTT; CDR3 protein: CASSIEQGRNQPQHF; D gene: TRBD1; J gene: TRBJ1-5; clone size: .; V gene: TRBV19
CDR3 DNA: TGTGCCAGCAGTCCTCATGAGGGGGTAACTAACTATGGCTACACCTTC; CDR3 protein: CASSPHEGVTNYGYTF; D gene: .; J gene: TRBJ1-2; clone size: .; V gene: TRBV2
CDR3 DNA: TGCAGCGTCCATCTTAGTAGGGGGGGCCGGCATGGCTACACCTTC; CDR3 protein: CSVHLSRGGRHGYTF; D gene: .; J gene: TRBJ1-2; clone size: .; V gene: TRBV29-1
CDR3 DNA: TGTGCCAGCAGCCAAGGAGGGTTCCGCACTGAAGCTTTCTTT; CDR3 protein: CASSQGGFRTEAFF; D gene: .; J gene: TRBJ1-1; clone size: .; V gene: TRBV3-1/TRBV3-2
CDR3 DNA: TGTGCCAGCACCAGGGGAAGTTTCAACGGGGAGCTGTTTTTT; CDR3 protein: CASTRGSFNGELFF; D gene: .; J gene: TRBJ2-2; clone size: .; V gene: TRBV2
CDR3 DNA: TGCAGCGTTGAAGAGTGGCAGACTACTGGAAACACCATATATTTT; CDR3 protein: CSVEEWQTTGNTIYF; D gene: .; J gene: TRBJ1-3; clone size: .; V gene: TRBV29-1
CDR3 DNA: TGTGCCAGCAGTCAGACACAGGGAAGTTGGGAAAAACTGTTTTTT; CDR3 protein: CASSQTQGSWEKLFF; D gene: .; J gene: TRBJ1-4; clone size: once; V gene: TRBV6-5
CDR3 DNA: TGTGCCAGCAGCCTTGACAGGGTTCGTGAAAAACTGTTTTTT; CDR3 protein: CASSLDRVREKLFF; D gene: TRBD1; J gene: TRBJ1-4; clone size: .; V gene: TRBV28
CDR3 DNA: TGTGCCAGCTCAGGGACAGGGCGAAATGAGCAGTTCTTC; CDR3 protein: CASSGTGRNEQFF; D gene: TRBD1; J gene: TRBJ2-1; clone size: .; V gene: TRBV18
CDR3 DNA: TGCGCCAGCAGCCAAGGGCCTAGGGCTTTCTTT; CDR3 protein: CASSQGPRAFF; D gene: .; J gene: TRBJ1-1; clone size: .; V gene: TRBV4-1
CDR3 DNA: TGCGCCAGCAGTGAGTCTTCCAGGGGAGAGACCCAGTACTTC; CDR3 protein: CASSESSRGETQYF; D gene: .; J gene: TRBJ2-5; clone size: .; V gene: TRBV10-1
CDR3 DNA: TGTGCCAGCAGCTTGTTTGACAGGAGCTACGAGCAGTACTTC; CDR3 protein: CASSLFDRSYEQYF; D gene: .; J gene: TRBJ2-7; clone size: .; V gene: TRBV5-5
CDR3 DNA: TGTGCCACCAGCAGGGGCCAGGGAAGTGAGCAGTTCTTC; CDR3 protein: CATSRGQGSEQFF; D gene: .; J gene: TRBJ2-1; clone size: once; V gene: TRBV15
CDR3 DNA: TGTGCCAGCAGCAGGACAGGGGGTACACGAGATAGCACAGATACGCAGTATTTT; CDR3 protein: CASSRTGGTRDSTDTQYF; D gene: TRBD1; J gene: TRBJ2-3; clone size: .; V gene: TRBV7-9
CDR3 DNA: TGTGCCAGCAGCTTAGGGACAGGGCCATGGGAGCTGTTTTTT; CDR3 protein: CASSLGTGPWELFF; D gene: TRBD1; J gene: TRBJ2-2; clone size: .; V gene: TRBV7-8
CDR3 DNA: TGTGCCAGCAGCTTGGCCGCGGACAGGGGTGCTTTCTTT; CDR3 protein: CASSLAADRGAFF; D gene: TRBD1; J gene: TRBJ1-1; clone size: once; V gene: TRBV5-4
CDR3 DNA: TGCGCCAGCAGCTCTCCGGACAGGGGAATTTTGAACTTC; CDR3 protein: CASSSPDRGILNF; D gene: TRBD1; J gene: TRBJ2-7; clone size: .; V gene: TRBV5-1
CDR3 DNA: TGTGCCAGCAGCTATATAGAGGTGGCAGATACGCAGTATTTT; CDR3 protein: CASSYIEVADTQYF; D gene: .; J gene: TRBJ2-3; clone size: .; V gene: TRBV7-8
CDR3 DNA: TGTGCCAGCAGCTTAGTAGCTAGTGTTAACACCGGGGAGCTGTTTTTT; CDR3 protein: CASSLVASVNTGELFF; D gene: .; J gene: TRBJ2-2; clone size: .; V gene: TRBV7-2
CDR3 DNA: TGCGCCAGCAGCGGCGGACAGCACACTGAAGCTTTCTTT; CDR3 protein: CASSGGQHTEAFF; D gene: .; J gene: TRBJ1-1; clone size: .; V gene: TRBV5-1
CDR3 DNA: TGTGCCAGCAGCCCCCGCCCCGGGACAGCCTCCTACGAGCAGTACTTC; CDR3 protein: CASSPRPGTASYEQYF; D gene: TRBD1; J gene: TRBJ2-7; clone size: .; V gene: TRBV3-1/TRBV3-2
CDR3 DNA: TGTGCCAGCCAGACTAGCGGGGAGGTCTACGAGCAGTACTTC; CDR3 protein: CASQTSGEVYEQYF; D gene: TRBD2; J gene: TRBJ2-7; clone size: .; V gene: TRBV2
CDR3 DNA: TGCGCCAGCAGTGAACCGGGACTAGCAACAGATACGCAGTATTTT; CDR3 protein: CASSEPGLATDTQYF; D gene: TRBD2; J gene: TRBJ2-3; clone size: once; V gene: TRBV10-2
CDR3 DNA: TGTGCCAGCAGTTTTTTGGGCCTACAGGGGCCCGGGGATGAGCAGTTCTTC; CDR3 protein: CASSFLGLQGPGDEQFF; D gene: TRBD1; J gene: TRBJ2-1; clone size: large; V gene: TRBV28
CDR3 DNA: TGTGCCAGCAGCCTCGACAGGGTCTACGAGCAGTACTTC; CDR3 protein: CASSLDRVYEQYF; D gene: TRBD1; J gene: TRBJ2-7; clone size: once; V gene: TRBV5-6
CDR3 DNA: TGTGCCAGCAGTGATTATGTGACTAGCGGCACAGATACGCAGTATTTT; CDR3 protein: CASSDYVTSGTDTQYF; D gene: TRBD2; J gene: TRBJ2-3; clone size: .; V gene: TRBV2